Listed below are T cell receptor beta chains from one sample, sequenced in a study of blood T cell repertoires in COVID-19. TCRdb keeps only in-frame clones here, not all; method: immunoSEQ multiplex PCR. The sample yields more than 200,000 clones, around 88% seen once. The sample was peripheral blood. Receptors originate from a woman aged 50 to 60 with acute or convalescent COVID-19. Both conserved end residues are part of each CDR3. The D gene is left open where the match is weak. Only part of the rows carry a size: once, few, many, or a class if the clone is expanded.

v_call	j_call	clone_size	d_call	cdr3_nt	cdr3_aa
TRBV4-1	TRBJ1-2	once	NA	TGCGCCAGCAGCCAAGAGGGGCAGGGAGGCTACACCTTC	CASSQEGQGGYTF
TRBV12-3/TRBV12-4	TRBJ2-2	NA	NA	TGTGCCAGCAGCCGGACAGCCGGGGAGCTGTTTTTT	CASSRTAGELFF
TRBV2	TRBJ1-4	NA	TRBD1	TGTGCCAGCAGGACCGGGACAGCTTATGAAAAACTGTTTTTT	CASRTGTAYEKLFF
TRBV24-1	TRBJ2-1	NA	TRBD2	TGTGCCACCAGTGATGTGGCTAGCGGGAGTGCCCCAGATGAGCAGTTCTTC	CATSDVASGSAPDEQFF
TRBV5-1	TRBJ2-6	NA	TRBD1	TGCGCCAGCAAGGACAGGGGTCGCTCTGGGGCCAACGTCCTGACTTTC	CASKDRGRSGANVLTF
TRBV29-1	TRBJ2-5	NA	NA	TGCAGCGTTGAAGGAGGAACAGACAGGCCGGAGACCCAGTACTTC	CSVEGGTDRPETQYF
TRBV19	TRBJ1-2	NA	NA	TGTGCCAGTAATGCGCAGGGAGGGGATGGCTACACCTTC	CASNAQGGDGYTF
TRBV6-6	TRBJ2-2	few	TRBD2	TGTGCCAGCAGTTACGGGCGGGAGACCACCGGGGAGCTGTTTTTT	CASSYGRETTGELFF
TRBV12-3/TRBV12-4	TRBJ2-2	NA	NA	TGTGCCAGCAGGAGGGCCGGTACCGGGGAGCTGTTTTTT	CASRRAGTGELFF
TRBV27	TRBJ2-3	NA	NA	TGTGCCAGCAGCCCACGGGGCACAGATACGCAGTATTTT	CASSPRGTDTQYF
TRBV29-1	TRBJ1-2	NA	NA	TGCAGCGTTGGCGGGGCAGCTAACTATGGCTACACCTTC	CSVGGAANYGYTF
TRBV10-3	TRBJ2-1	few	TRBD2	TGTGCCATCAGTGAGATAGGGCTAGCGGGAGGGCTAGAGCAGTTCTTC	CAISEIGLAGGLEQFF
TRBV27	TRBJ2-6	NA	NA	TGTGCCAGCAGTGCGATGGGGGCCAACGTCCTGACTTTC	CASSAMGANVLTF
TRBV27	TRBJ2-5	NA	NA	TGTGCCAGCCAGCCCCTGGGGGCAACAGAGACCCAGTACTTC	CASQPLGATETQYF
TRBV6-5	TRBJ1-3	NA	NA	TGTGCCAGCACTCCTAGCACGGTCTCTGGAAACACCATATATTTT	CASTPSTVSGNTIYF
TRBV24-1	TRBJ2-7	NA	NA	TGTGCCACCAGTGATTCCGCACGGGCCTACGAGCAGTACTTC	CATSDSARAYEQYF
TRBV28	TRBJ1-5	NA	NA	TGTGCCAGCAGCCTGAGGATTGGTCAGCCCCAGCATTTT	CASSLRIGQPQHF
TRBV18	TRBJ2-1	NA	NA	TGTGCCAGCTCTCTAGGACTCGATTCCTACAATGAGCAGTTCTTC	CASSLGLDSYNEQFF
TRBV28	TRBJ1-6	NA	TRBD1	TGTGCCAGCAGACCGGGACAGGGGTATTCACCCCTCCACTTT	CASRPGQGYSPLHF
TRBV29-1	TRBJ2-2	NA	TRBD1	TGCAGCGCCGGACAGGCGAACACCGGGGAGCTGTTTTTT	CSAGQANTGELFF
TRBV18	TRBJ2-7	NA	TRBD1	TGTGCCAGCTCCTGGGGACAGGGATACGAGCAGTACTTC	CASSWGQGYEQYF
TRBV5-6	TRBJ2-3	NA	TRBD1	TGTGCCAGCAGCCGGGACAGGGTGAGCACAGATACGCAGTATTTT	CASSRDRVSTDTQYF
TRBV11-2	TRBJ1-1	NA	NA	TGTGCCAGCAGCCTATCAGCTGGGCAGGGGATCTCTGAAGCTTTCTTT	CASSLSAGQGISEAFF
TRBV14	TRBJ1-3	NA	TRBD1	TGTGCCAGCAGCCCGGGACAGCAAAACACCATATATTTT	CASSPGQQNTIYF
TRBV5-1	TRBJ2-7	NA	TRBD1	TGCGCCAGCAGTCCGACAGGGGGCTACGAGCAGTACTTC	CASSPTGGYEQYF
TRBV28	TRBJ1-5	NA	NA	TGTGCCAGCTCACAGGGATTTAATCAGCCCCAGCATTTT	CASSQGFNQPQHF
TRBV24-1	TRBJ2-7	NA	NA	TGTGCCACCAGTGAGAATAGATATGACGAGCAGTACTTC	CATSENRYDEQYF
TRBV21-1	TRBJ1-2	NA	NA	TGTGCCAGCAGCAAAGGGCAGAAGAACTATGGCTACACCTTC	CASSKGQKNYGYTF
TRBV5-1	TRBJ2-7	few	NA	TGCGCCAGCAGCATGACAGGATCGGCCTACGAGCAGTACTTC	CASSMTGSAYEQYF
TRBV2	TRBJ1-1	NA	NA	TGTGCCAGCAGCGCAATCGGGAACACTGAAGCTTTCTTT	CASSAIGNTEAFF
TRBV13	TRBJ2-1	NA	TRBD2	TGTGCCAGCAGCGCCGCTAGCGGGAGGGCCTCGGGTCCTGAGCAGTTCTTC	CASSAASGRASGPEQFF
TRBV2	TRBJ2-7	few	TRBD2	TGTGCCAGCAGTGAGGATATTCCCTTTAGCGGGTTCTCCTACGAGCAGTACTTC	CASSEDIPFSGFSYEQYF
TRBV28	TRBJ1-2	NA	TRBD1	TGTGCCAGCAGTCGACAGGGGGCGGGAGTTGCAAGCTATGGCTACACCTTC	CASSRQGAGVASYGYTF
TRBV6-1	TRBJ2-7	few	NA	TGTGCCAGCAGTGAGAGGCAGGGGCTGGACGAGCAGTACTTC	CASSERQGLDEQYF
TRBV3-1/TRBV3-2	TRBJ1-6	few	NA	TGTGCCAGCAGCCAAGATATTACAGTCAATTCACCCCTCCACTTT	CASSQDITVNSPLHF
TRBV12-5	TRBJ2-1	NA	TRBD2	TGTGCTAGTGGTTTACTAGCGGACAATGAGCAGTTCTTC	CASGLLADNEQFF
TRBV2	TRBJ1-6	NA	NA	TGTGCCAGCAGAGTGGACATAGATAATTCACCCCTCCACTTT	CASRVDIDNSPLHF
TRBV2	TRBJ2-1	NA	NA	TGTGCCAGCAGTGAAGCTGGCGGTCTGCTAGAAGGTGAGCAGTTCTTC	CASSEAGGLLEGEQFF
TRBV2	TRBJ2-7	few	TRBD2	TGTGCCACCCAAGCGGGAGAAGATTACGAGCAGTACTTC	CATQAGEDYEQYF
TRBV20-1	TRBJ1-4	NA	TRBD1	TGCAGTGCCAGTAACCGGGACAGGGGTACCGAAAAACTGTTTTTT	CSASNRDRGTEKLFF
TRBV12-5	TRBJ1-5	once	NA	TGTGCTAGTGGTTCCTTGGGGCCCAATCAGCCCCAGCATTTT	CASGSLGPNQPQHF
TRBV4-1	TRBJ2-1	NA	TRBD1	TGCGCCAGCAGCCAGCTTCTAGGACAGGGGAATGAGCAGTTCTTC	CASSQLLGQGNEQFF
TRBV7-8	TRBJ2-2	NA	TRBD2	TGTGCCAGCAGCTTGGAGACTAGCTTCTCCACCGGGGAGCTGTTTTTT	CASSLETSFSTGELFF
TRBV5-1	TRBJ2-5	NA	TRBD1	TGCGCCAGCAGCTTACAGGGGGCGGGAGAGACCCAGTACTTC	CASSLQGAGETQYF
TRBV28	TRBJ1-2	NA	NA	TGTGCCAGCAGTTTCCCCGGCGCGGCTACGCTTAGTAACTATGGCTACACCTTC	CASSFPGAATLSNYGYTF